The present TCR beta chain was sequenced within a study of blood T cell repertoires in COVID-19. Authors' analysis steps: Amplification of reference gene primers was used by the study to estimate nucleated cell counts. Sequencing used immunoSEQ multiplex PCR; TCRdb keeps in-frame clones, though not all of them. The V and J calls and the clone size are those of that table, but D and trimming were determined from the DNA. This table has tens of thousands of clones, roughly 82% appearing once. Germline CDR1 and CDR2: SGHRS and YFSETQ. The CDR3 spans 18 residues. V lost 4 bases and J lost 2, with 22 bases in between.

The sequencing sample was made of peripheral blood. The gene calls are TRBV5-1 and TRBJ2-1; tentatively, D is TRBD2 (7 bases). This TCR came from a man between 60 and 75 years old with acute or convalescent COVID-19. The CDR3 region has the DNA TGCGCCAGCAGCCCGCTGTTGGGGGCGGGGGTTGCCTACAATGAGCAGTTCTTC. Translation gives CASSPLLGAGVAYNEQFF.